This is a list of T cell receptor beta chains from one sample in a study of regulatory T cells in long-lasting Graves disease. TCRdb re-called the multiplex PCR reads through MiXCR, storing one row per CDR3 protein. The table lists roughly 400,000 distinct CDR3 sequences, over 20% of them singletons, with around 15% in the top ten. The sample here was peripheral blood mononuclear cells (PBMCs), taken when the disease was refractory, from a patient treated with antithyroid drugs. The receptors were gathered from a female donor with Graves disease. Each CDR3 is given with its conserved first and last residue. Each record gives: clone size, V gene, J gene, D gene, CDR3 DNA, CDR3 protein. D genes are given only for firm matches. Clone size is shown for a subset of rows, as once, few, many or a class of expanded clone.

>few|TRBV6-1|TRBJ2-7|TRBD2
TGTGCCAGCAAAACCTACTCTAGCGGGAGTCGGGAGCAGTACTTC
CASKTYSSGSREQYF
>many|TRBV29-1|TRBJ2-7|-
TGCAGCGTTGAAAAGGAGGTGGGGGGCCAAGCCTACGAGCAGTACTTC
CSVEKEVGGQAYEQYF
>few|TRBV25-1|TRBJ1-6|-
TGTGCCAGCAGTGAATTTTTTGGGGAGAATTCACCCCTCCACTTT
CASSEFFGENSPLHF
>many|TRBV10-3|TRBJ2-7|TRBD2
TGTGCCATCAGTGATCTAGCGGGAGGGGTCTACGAGCAGTACTTC
CAISDLAGGVYEQYF
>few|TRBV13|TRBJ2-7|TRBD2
TGTGCCAGCAGCCCGCCCGGGGGGACGGGATACGAGCAGTACTTC
CASSPPGGTGYEQYF
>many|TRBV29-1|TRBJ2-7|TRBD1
TGCAGCGCCCTGACAGGGGGCATAAACGAGCAGTACTTC
CSALTGGINEQYF
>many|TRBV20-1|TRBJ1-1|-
TGCAGTGCTAGAGAGGGGGAGGGGCGATGGACTGAAGCTTTCTTT
CSAREGEGRWTEAFF
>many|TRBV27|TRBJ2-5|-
TGTGCCAGCGGCCGGACACAAGAGACCCAGTACTTC
CASGRTQETQYF
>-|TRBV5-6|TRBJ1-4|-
TGTGCCAGCAGCACTGGACAGTTAAATGAAAAACTGTTTTTT
CASSTGQLNEKLFF
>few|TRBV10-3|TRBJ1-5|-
TGTGCCATCAGTGAGTCATTAGAGAATCAGCCCCAGCATTTT
CAISESLENQPQHF
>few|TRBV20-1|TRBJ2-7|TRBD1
TGCAGTGCCAGAAACAGGGGTGAAGGTTACGAGCAGTACTTC
CSARNRGEGYEQYF
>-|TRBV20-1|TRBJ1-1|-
TGCCCTCCATCCTCATACCGGGACGGACGATTAGAGAACACTGAAGCTTTCTTT
CPPSSYRDGRLENTEAFF
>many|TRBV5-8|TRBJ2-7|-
TGTGCCAGCAGTTTCCGGAGCTACGAGCAGTACTTC
CASSFRSYEQYF
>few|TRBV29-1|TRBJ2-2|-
TGCAGCATCCACAGGCGAGGGGACACCGGGGAGCTGTTTTTT
CSIHRRGDTGELFF
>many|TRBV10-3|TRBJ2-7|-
TGTGCCACAACTGGGGGCCTTCTCGAGCAGTACTTC
CATTGGLLEQYF
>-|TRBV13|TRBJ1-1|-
TGTGCCAGCAGCTTATGGCAGGGTGACACTGAAGCTTTCTTT
CASSLWQGDTEAFF
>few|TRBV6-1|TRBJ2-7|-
TGTGCCAGCAGGGACAACGCCTACGAGCAGTACTTC
CASRDNAYEQYF
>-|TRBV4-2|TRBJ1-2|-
TGTGCCAGCAGCCAAGGGGGTAGTGGCTACACCTTC
CASSQGGSGYTF
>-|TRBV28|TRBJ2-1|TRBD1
TGTGCCAGCAAATGGGGGGACAGGGGCAATGAGCAGTTCTTC
CASKWGDRGNEQFF
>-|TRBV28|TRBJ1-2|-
TGTGCCAGCAGTTCTCACATGGTCTACACCTTC
CASSSHMVYTF
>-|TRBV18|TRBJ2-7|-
TGTGCCAGCTCACCAGGAACAGGGAACGACTACGAGCAGTACTTC
CASSPGTGNDYEQYF
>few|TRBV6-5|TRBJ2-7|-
TGTGCCAGCAGTTACCTCTCCCCGGGGCTATACGAGCAGTACTTC
CASSYLSPGLYEQYF
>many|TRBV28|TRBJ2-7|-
TGTGCCAGCAGTTGGGCGGGGACGACCTACGAGCAGTACTTC
CASSWAGTTYEQYF
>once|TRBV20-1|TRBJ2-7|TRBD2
TGCAGTGCTCCTTCGACTAGCGGGAGGGCCTACGAGCAGTACTTC
CSAPSTSGRAYEQYF
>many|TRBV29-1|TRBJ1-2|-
TGCAGCGTTGCCCCCCCGGGTAACTATGGCTACACCTTC
CSVAPPGNYGYTF